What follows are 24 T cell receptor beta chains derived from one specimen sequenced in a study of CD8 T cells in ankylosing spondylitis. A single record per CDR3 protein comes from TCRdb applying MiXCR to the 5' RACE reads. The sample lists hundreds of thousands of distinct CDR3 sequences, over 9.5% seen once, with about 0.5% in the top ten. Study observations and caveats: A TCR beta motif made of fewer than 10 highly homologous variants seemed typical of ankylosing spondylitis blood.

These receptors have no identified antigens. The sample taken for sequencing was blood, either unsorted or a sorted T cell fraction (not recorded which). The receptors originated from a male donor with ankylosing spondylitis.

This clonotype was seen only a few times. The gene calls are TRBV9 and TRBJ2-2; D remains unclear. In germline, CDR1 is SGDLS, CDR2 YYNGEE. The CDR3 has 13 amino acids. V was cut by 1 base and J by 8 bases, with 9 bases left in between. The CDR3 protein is CASSVRLWGELFF. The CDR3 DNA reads TGTGCCAGCAGCGTACGACTGTGGGGGGAGCTGTTTTTT.

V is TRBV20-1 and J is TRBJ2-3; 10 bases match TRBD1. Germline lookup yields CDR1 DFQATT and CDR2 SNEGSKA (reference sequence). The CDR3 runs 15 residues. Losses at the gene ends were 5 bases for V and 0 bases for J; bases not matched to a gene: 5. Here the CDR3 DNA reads TGCAGTGCTCCGGACAGGGGGACTAGCACAGATACGCAGTATTTT. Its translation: CSAPDRGTSTDTQYF.

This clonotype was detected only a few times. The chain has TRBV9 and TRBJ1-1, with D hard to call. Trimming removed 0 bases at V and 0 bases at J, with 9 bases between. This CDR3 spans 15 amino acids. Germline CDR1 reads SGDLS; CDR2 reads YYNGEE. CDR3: CASSVDPHLNTEAFF. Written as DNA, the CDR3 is TGTGCCAGCAGCGTAGATCCCCACTTGAACACTGAAGCTTTCTTT.

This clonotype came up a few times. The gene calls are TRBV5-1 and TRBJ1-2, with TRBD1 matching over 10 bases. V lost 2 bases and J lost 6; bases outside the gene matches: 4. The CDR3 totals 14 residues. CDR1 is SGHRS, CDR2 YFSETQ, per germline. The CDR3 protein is CASSFRDRGHGYTF. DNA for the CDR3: TGCGCCAGCAGCTTCCGGGACAGGGGCCATGGCTACACCTTC.

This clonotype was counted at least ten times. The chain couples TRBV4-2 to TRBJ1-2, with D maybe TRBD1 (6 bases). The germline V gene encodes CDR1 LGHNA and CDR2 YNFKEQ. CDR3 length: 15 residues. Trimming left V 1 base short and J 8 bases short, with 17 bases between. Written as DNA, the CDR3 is TGTGCCAGCAGCCAAGCCAGGTTGACCACAGGGGGCTACACCTTC. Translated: CASSQARLTTGGYTF.

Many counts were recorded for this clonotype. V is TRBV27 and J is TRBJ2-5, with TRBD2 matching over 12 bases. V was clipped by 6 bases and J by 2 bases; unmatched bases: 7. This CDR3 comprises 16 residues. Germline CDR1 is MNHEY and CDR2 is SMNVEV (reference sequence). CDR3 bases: TGTGCCAGCAGGCCGACTAGCGGGGGTAGGCAAGAGACCCAGTACTTC. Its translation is CASRPTSGGRQETQYF.

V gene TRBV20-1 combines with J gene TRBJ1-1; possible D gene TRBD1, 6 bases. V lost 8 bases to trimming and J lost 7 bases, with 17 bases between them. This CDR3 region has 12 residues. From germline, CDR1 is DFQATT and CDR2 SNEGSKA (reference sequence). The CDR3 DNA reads TGCAGTCCTCAGGGGTATCGGGGTGAAGCTTTCTTT. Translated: CSPQGYRGEAFF.

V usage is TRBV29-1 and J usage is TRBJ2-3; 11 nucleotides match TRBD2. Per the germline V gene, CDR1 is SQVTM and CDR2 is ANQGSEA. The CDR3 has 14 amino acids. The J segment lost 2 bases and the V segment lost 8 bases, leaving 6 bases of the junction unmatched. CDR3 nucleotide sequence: TGCAGCACCCTAGCGGGGGGATTCACAGATACGCAGTATTTT. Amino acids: CSTLAGGFTDTQYF.

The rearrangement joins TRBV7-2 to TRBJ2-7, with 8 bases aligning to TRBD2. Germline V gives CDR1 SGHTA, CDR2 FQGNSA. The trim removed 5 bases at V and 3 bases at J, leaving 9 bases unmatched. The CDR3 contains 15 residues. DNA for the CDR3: TGTGCCAGCAGCGCGGGGGGACACCGAGGCTACGAGCAGTACTTC. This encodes CASSAGGHRGYEQYF.

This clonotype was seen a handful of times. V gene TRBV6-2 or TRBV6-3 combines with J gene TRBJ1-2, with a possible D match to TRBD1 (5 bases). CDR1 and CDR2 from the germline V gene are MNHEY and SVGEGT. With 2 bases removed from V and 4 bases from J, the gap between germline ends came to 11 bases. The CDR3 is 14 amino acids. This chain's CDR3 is CASSYGTRSYGYTF. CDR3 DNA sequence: TGTGCCAGCAGTTACGGGACGCGCAGCTATGGCTACACCTTC.

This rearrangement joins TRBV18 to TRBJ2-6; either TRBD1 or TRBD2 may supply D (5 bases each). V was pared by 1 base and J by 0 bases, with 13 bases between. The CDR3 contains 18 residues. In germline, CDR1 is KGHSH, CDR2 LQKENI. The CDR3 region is CASSPLGVLNSGANVLTF. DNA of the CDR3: TGTGCCAGCTCACCACTGGGGGTACTCAACTCTGGGGCCAACGTCCTGACTTTC.

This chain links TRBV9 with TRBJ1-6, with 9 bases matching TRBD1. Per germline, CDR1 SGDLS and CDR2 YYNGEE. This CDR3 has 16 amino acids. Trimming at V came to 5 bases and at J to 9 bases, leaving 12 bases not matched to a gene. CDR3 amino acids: CASRSGGQGVPSPLHF. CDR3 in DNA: TGTGCCAGCAGAAGTGGGGGACAGGGTGTTCCTTCACCCCTCCACTTT.

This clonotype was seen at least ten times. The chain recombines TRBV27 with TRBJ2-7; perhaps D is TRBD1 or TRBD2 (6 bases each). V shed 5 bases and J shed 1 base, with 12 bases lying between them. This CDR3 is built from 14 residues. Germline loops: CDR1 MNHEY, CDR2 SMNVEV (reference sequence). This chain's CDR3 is CASSLKGGSYEQYF. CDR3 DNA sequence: TGTGCCAGCAGTCTAAAGGGGGGATCCTACGAGCAGTACTTC.

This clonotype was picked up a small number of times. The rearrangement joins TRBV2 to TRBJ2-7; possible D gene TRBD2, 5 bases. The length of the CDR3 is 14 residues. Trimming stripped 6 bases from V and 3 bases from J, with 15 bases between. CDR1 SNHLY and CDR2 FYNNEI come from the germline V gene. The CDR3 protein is CASSPPFRGYEQYF. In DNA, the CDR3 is TGTGCCAGCAGCCCCCCATTCCGGGGCTACGAGCAGTACTTC.

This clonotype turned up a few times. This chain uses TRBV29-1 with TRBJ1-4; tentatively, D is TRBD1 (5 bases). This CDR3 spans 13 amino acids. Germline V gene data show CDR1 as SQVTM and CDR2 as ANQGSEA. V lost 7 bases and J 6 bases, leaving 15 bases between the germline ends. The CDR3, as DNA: TGCAGCGCCCTGGGAGGGGCGGATGAAAAACTGTTTTTT. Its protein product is CSALGGADEKLFF.

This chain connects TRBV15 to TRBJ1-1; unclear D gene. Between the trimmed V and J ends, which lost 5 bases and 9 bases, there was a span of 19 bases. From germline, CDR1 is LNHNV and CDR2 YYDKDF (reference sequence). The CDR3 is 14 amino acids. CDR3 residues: CATSAPVEDGKAFF. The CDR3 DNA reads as TGTGCCACCAGCGCCCCGGTTGAGGACGGTAAAGCTTTCTTT.

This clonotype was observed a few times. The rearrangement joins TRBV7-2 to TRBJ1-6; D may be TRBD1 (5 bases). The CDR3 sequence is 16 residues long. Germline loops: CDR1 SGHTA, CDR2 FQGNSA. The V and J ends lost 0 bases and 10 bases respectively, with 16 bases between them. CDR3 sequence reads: CASSLAAGYEESPLHF. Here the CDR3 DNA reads TGTGCCAGCAGCTTAGCGGCAGGGTATGAGGAATCACCCCTCCACTTT.

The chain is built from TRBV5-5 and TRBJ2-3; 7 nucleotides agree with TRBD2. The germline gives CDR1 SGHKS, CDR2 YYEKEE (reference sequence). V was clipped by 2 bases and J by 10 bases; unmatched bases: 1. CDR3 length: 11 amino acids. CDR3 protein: CASSLREAQYF. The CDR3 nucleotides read TGTGCCAGCAGCTTACGGGAGGCGCAGTATTTT.

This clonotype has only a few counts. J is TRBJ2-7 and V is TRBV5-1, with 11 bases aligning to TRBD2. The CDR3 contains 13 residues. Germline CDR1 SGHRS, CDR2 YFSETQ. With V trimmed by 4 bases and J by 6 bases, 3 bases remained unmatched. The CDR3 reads CASSNLAGGEQYF. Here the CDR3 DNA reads TGCGCCAGCAGCAACCTAGCGGGAGGCGAGCAGTACTTC.

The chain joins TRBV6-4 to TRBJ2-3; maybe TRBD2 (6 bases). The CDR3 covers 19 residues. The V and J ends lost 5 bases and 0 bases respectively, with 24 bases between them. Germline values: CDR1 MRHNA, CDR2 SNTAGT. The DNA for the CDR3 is TGTGCCAGCAGTCCACGGGGGTTCCCCGTAAGTCCTAGCACAGATACGCAGTATTTT. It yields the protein CASSPRGFPVSPSTDTQYF.

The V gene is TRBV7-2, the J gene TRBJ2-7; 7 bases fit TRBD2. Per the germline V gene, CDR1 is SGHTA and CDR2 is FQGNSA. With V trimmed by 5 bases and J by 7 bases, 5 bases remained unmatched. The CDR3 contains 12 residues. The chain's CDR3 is CASSNGGKEQYF. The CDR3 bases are TGTGCCAGCAGCAACGGGGGGAAAGAGCAGTACTTC.

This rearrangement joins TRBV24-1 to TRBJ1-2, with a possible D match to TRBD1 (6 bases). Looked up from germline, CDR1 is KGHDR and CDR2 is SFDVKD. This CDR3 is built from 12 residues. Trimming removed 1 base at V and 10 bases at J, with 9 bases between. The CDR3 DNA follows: TGTGCCACCAGTGATTTTACGGGGGCCTACACCTTC. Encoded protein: CATSDFTGAYTF.

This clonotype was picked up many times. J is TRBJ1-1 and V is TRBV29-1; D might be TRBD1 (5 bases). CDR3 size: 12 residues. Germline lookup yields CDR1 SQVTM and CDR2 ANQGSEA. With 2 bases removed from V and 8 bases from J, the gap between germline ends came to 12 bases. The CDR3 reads CSVEPPGREAFF. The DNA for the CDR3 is TGCAGCGTTGAACCGCCGGGACGAGAAGCTTTCTTT.

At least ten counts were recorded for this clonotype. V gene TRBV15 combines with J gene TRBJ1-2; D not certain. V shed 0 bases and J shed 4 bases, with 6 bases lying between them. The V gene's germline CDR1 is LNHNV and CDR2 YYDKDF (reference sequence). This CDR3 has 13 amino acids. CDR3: CATSREGIYGYTF. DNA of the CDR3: TGTGCCACCAGCAGAGAAGGAATCTATGGCTACACCTTC.